Sequencing of this T cell receptor beta chain was carried out in a study of OX40 agonist ivuxolimab in advanced cancers. Study-wide background: Patients receiving dose escalation had hepatocellular carcinoma, melanoma, renal cell or head and neck cancer. Study findings and constraints: CD4+ T cells averaged fewer expanded clones than CD8+ T cells.

At cycle 4 day 1, cycle 7 day 1, and baseline, blood was sampled. The assay was immunoSEQ multiplex PCR, and TCRdb's table has in-frame clones only and misses some. The sample consists of 36,000 or so clones, 80% to 85% of them appearing once. Worth noting for this clone: Its specificity is not known.

The CDR3 has 14 residues. Unmatched junction bases numbered 7, after V lost 9 bases and J lost 4 bases. Germline loops: CDR1 MNHEY, CDR2 SVGAGI. The specimen was CD4+ or CD8+ T cells sorted from blood, collected in a trial of the OX40 agonist ivuxolimab. The rearrangement links TRBV6-5 to TRBJ2-7, with TRBD1 identical over 12 bases. The TCR was taken from an adult with an advanced solid tumor such as melanoma, head and neck, liver or kidney cancer. The CDR3 loop reads CARGRDRGRYEQYF. In DNA form, the CDR3 reads TGTGCCAGGGGAAGGGACAGGGGGCGATACGAGCAGTACTTC.